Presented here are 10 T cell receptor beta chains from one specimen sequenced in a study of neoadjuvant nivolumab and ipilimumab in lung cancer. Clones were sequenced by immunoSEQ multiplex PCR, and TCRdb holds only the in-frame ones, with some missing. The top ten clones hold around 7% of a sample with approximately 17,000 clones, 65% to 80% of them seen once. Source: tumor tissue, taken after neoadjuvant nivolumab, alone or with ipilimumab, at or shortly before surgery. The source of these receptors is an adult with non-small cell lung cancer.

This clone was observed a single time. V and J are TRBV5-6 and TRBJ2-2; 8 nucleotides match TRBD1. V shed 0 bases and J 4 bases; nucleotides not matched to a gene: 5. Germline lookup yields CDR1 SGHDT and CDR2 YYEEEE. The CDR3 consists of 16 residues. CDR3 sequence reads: CASSLAWTGSTGELFF. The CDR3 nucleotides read TGTGCCAGCAGCTTGGCTTGGACAGGGAGCACCGGGGAGCTGTTTTTT.

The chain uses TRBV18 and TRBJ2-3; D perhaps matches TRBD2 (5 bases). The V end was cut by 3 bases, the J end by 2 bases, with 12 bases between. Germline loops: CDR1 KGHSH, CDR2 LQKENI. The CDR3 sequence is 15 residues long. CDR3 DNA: TGTGCCAGCTCACCCCGAGCGGAGCTCACAGATACGCAGTATTTT. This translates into CASSPRAELTDTQYF.

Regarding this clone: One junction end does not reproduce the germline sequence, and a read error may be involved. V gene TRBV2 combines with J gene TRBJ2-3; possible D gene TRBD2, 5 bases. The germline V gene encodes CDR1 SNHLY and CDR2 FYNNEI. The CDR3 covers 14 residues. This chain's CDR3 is CATSRRTSTDTQYF. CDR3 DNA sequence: TGTGCCACCAGTCGGCGGACTAGCACAGATACGCAGTATTTT.

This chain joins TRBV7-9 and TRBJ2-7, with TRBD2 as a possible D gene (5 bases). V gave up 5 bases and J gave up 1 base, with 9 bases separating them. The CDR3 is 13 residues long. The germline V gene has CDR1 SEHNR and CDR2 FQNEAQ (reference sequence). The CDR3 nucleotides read TGTGCCAGCAGCCCACGGGAATCCTACGAGCAGTACTTC. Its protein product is CASSPRESYEQYF.

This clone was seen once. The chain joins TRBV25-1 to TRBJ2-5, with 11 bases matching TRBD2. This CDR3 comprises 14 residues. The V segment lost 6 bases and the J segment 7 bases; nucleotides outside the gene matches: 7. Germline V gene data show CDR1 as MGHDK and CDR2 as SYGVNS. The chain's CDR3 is CASRGLAGGWTQYF. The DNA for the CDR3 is TGTGCCAGCAGAGGACTAGCGGGTGGCTGGACCCAGTACTTC. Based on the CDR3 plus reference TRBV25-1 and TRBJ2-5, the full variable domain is EADIYQTPRYLVIGTGKKITLECSQTMGHDKMYWYQQDPGMELHLIHYSYGVNSTEKGDLSSESTVSRIRTEHFPLTLESARPSHTSQYLCASRGLAGGWTQYFGPGTRLLVL.

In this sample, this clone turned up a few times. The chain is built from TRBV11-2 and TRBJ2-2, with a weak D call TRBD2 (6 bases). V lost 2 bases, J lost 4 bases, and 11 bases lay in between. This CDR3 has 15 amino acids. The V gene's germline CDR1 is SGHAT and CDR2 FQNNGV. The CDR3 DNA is TGTGCCAGCAGCTTAACTAGCAGTGGCACCGGGGAGCTGTTTTTT. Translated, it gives CASSLTSSGTGELFF.

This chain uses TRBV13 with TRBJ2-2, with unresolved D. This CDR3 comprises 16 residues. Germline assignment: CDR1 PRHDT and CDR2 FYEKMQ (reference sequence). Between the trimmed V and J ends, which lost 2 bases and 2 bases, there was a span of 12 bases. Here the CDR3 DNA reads TGTGCCAGCAGCTTACCCCCGATATATAACACCGGGGAGCTGTTTTTT. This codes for CASSLPPIYNTGELFF.

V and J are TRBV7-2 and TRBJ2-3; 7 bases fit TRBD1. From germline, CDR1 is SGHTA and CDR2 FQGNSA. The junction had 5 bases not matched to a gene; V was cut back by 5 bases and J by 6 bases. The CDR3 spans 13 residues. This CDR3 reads CASSLQGVDTQYF. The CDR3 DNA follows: TGTGCCAGCAGCCTCCAGGGGGTGGATACGCAGTATTTT.

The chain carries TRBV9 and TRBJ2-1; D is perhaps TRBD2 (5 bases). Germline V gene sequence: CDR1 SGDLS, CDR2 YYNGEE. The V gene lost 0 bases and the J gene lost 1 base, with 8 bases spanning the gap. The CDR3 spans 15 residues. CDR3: CASSVASLSYNEQFF. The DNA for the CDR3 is TGTGCCAGCAGCGTAGCTAGCCTGTCCTACAATGAGCAGTTCTTC.

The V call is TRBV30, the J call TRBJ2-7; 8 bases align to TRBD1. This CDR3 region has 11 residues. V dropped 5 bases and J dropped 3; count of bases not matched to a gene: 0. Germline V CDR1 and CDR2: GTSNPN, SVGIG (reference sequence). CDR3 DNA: TGTGCCTGGGGGACAGGCTACGAGCAGTACTTC. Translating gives CAWGTGYEQYF.